These 11 T cell receptor beta chains originate from one sample sequenced in a study of blood T cell repertoires in COVID-19 (TCRdb year 2020). Library method: the immunoSEQ multiplex PCR assay. Held by TCRdb, this immuneACCESS table contains in-frame sequences only and omits some clones. Under half of the omission traces to an unresolved V gene where checked; the cause of the rest is unknown. The sample records 75,000 to 95,000 clones, about 88% of which are singletons. The ten largest clones represent roughly 3% of the sample. The source material was peripheral blood. Every receptor here comes from an elderly woman with acute or convalescent COVID-19.

DNA for the CDR3: TGTGCCAGCAGTTACGGGACAGGGGGAAGCTACACCTTC. The encoded protein is CASSYGTGGSYTF. The V gene is TRBV6-2 or TRBV6-3, the J gene TRBJ1-2; TRBD1 aligns across 11 bases. The germline V gene encodes CDR1 MNHEY and CDR2 SVGEGT. V lost 2 bases and J lost 9; bases outside the gene matches: 2. CDR3 length equals 13 residues.

The chain has TRBV6-5 and TRBJ1-2; TRBD1 aligns across 7 bases. Germline V lookup: CDR1 MNHEY, CDR2 SVGAGI. This CDR3 is built from 15 residues. The CDR3 sequence: CTFGEPGTANYGYTF. CDR3 coding DNA: TGTACCTTTGGAGAACCCGGGACAGCCAACTATGGCTACACCTTC.

V is TRBV7-8 and J is TRBJ1-6; 7 bases fit TRBD1. The junction had 6 bases not matched to a gene; V was cut back by 5 bases and J by 8 bases. The length of the CDR3 is 14 residues. Germline values: CDR1 SGHVS, CDR2 FQNEAQ. The CDR3, as DNA: TGTGCCAGCAGCCAAGACAGGGTAGATTCACCCCTCCACTTT. The encoded protein is CASSQDRVDSPLHF.

This clone showed up just once. The V and J genes are TRBV5-1 and TRBJ1-1; 7 nucleotides line up with TRBD1. The ends lost 4 bases at V and 1 base at J; junction bases unmatched: 4. CDR3 length equals 14 residues. The germline V gene encodes CDR1 SGHRS and CDR2 YFSETQ. CDR3 residues: CASSLRQGNTEAFF. The CDR3 DNA is TGCGCCAGCAGCCTGAGACAGGGGAACACTGAAGCTTTCTTT. The full variable domain, its missing parts supplied by reference TRBV5-1 and TRBJ1-1, is KAGVTQTPRYLIKTRGQQVTLSCSPISGHRSVSWYQQTPGQGLQFLFEYFSETQRNKGNFPGRFSGRQFSNSRSEMNVSTLELGDSALYLCASSLRQGNTEAFFGQGTRLTVV.

The chain recombines TRBV11-2 with TRBJ1-1; D gene uncertain. This CDR3 comprises 15 residues. Trimming shortened V by 5 bases and J by 1 base, and 14 bases separated the two germline ends. CDR1 and CDR2 (germline): SGHAT, FQNNGV. For the CDR3, the DNA is TGTGCCAGCAGCCCCCACGGGAGATCGAACACTGAAGCTTTCTTT. Protein product: CASSPHGRSNTEAFF.

The chain is built from TRBV11-2 and TRBJ1-1, with TRBD1 matching over 9 bases. The germline gives CDR1 SGHAT, CDR2 FQNNGV. V lost 4 bases to trimming and J lost 6 bases; unmatched junction nucleotides: 3. This CDR3 contains 13 residues. The CDR3 loop is CASSSDRGAEAFF. CDR3 DNA sequence: TGTGCCAGCAGCTCTGACAGGGGGGCTGAAGCTTTCTTT.

This chain uses TRBV18 with TRBJ2-6, with TRBD1 identical over 7 bases. Germline CDR1 KGHSH, CDR2 LQKENI. The CDR3 consists of 15 residues. V shed 4 bases and J 2 bases; nucleotides not matched to a gene: 2. The CDR3, as DNA: TGTGCCAGCTCACTCAGGGGGACTGGGGCCAACGTCCTGACTTTC. Translating gives CASSLRGTGANVLTF.

Only one count was recorded for this clone. This chain uses TRBV12-3 or TRBV12-4 with TRBJ1-5; 11 bases align to TRBD1. V was clipped by 9 bases and J by 11 bases; unmatched bases: 9. This CDR3 spans 13 amino acids. CDR3 sequence (DNA): TGTGCCAGTAGAGGACAGGGGGCACGGGCCCAGCATTTT. It specifies CASRGQGARAQHF.

The V call is TRBV10-3, the J call TRBJ1-2; 7 nucleotides match TRBD1. The CDR3 contains 15 residues. The V gene's germline CDR1 is ENHRY and CDR2 SYGVKD. J lost 8 bases, V lost 10 bases, and 19 bases had no gene match. The CDR3 here is CATTATTGAGGGYTF. The CDR3 DNA sequence: TGTGCCACGACTGCCACTACAGGGGCAGGGGGGGGCTACACCTTC.

The CDR3 spells CASRGGRETQYF. The CDR3 DNA reads TGCGCCAGCAGAGGCGGGAGAGAGACCCAGTACTTC. This chain connects TRBV10-1 to TRBJ2-5; 7 bases agree with TRBD2. The CDR3 spans 12 residues. J was trimmed by 4 bases and V by 6 bases; bases with no gene match: 2. Germline values: CDR1 WNHNN, CDR2 SYGVQD (reference sequence).

The rearrangement uses TRBV11-2 and TRBJ2-1; TRBD2 is a possible D gene (5 bases). Germline CDR1 is SGHAT and CDR2 is FQNNGV. This CDR3 is built from 14 residues. V was cut by 0 bases and J by 2 bases, with 5 bases left in between. The CDR3 sequence is CASSLERAYNEQFF. CDR3 nucleotide sequence: TGTGCCAGCAGCTTAGAGCGGGCCTACAATGAGCAGTTCTTC.